This section outlines one TCR beta chain sequence together with its context. The germline V gene has CDR1 SGHRS and CDR2 YFSETQ. This CDR3 is built from 14 residues. V lost 9 bases to trimming and J lost 8 bases; unmatched junction nucleotides: 12. A second about 7 to 12 cycle PCR used barcoded and J-beta primers. MiXCR, applied by TCRdb to the 5' RACE reads, yields one record per CDR3 protein. The sample lists over 1.5 million distinct CDR3 sequences; roughly 50% were seen once. These data come from a study of blood T cells in healthy people across ages. Total RNA extracted from each sample amounted to at least 5.5 micrograms.

This chain connects TRBV5-1 to TRBJ2-1; 9 bases match TRBD1. The sample consisted of blood. This sequence was found in a woman in her thirties or forties in good health. In nucleotides, the CDR3 is TGCGCCACGGCACGGACAGGGGTCGCGGATGAGCAGTTCTTC. This gives the protein CATARTGVADEQFF.